The TCR beta chain described here comes from a study of T-cell memory formation after mild COVID-19. This clonotype was detected a few times. TCRdb ran MiXCR on the 5' RACE reads and lists one entry per CDR3 protein. The table lists approximately 150,000 distinct CDR3 sequences, about 19% of them singletons. This receptor was taken from an adult woman who had mild COVID-19 (a few samples of this study predate the infection). Cell type and time point are not known. Material: PBMCs or a T cell subset sorted from them (not recorded which).

The DNA of the CDR3 is TGTGCCAGCAGCATAAATCGGGACAGCCAAGAGACCCAGTACTTC. It encodes CASSINRDSQETQYF. This chain links TRBV6-1 with TRBJ2-5, with 7 positions matching TRBD1. The germline V gene encodes CDR1 MNHNS and CDR2 SASEGT. The CDR3 extends over 15 amino acids. Unmatched junction bases numbered 8, after V lost 6 bases and J lost 1 base.